The next 14 T cell receptor beta chains were all read from a single sample in a study of blood T cell repertoires in COVID-19. Profiled with immunoSEQ multiplex PCR; TCRdb holds only in-frame clones, not every one. The sample includes about 220,000 clones, about 86% of them seen just once. The sample consisted of PBMCs or T cells enriched from blood (not recorded which). The receptors derive from a woman aged 45-65 years with acute COVID-19.

The chain joins TRBV28 to TRBJ1-5; D is possibly TRBD1 (5 bases). Germline CDR1 and CDR2: MDHEN and SYDVKM. Trimming removed 5 bases from V and 0 bases from J, with 8 bases in between. The CDR3 is made up of 14 amino acids. DNA of the CDR3: TGTGCCAGCAGTCAGGGTTTTAGCAATCAGCCCCAGCATTTT. Protein product: CASSQGFSNQPQHF.

The chain has TRBV28 and TRBJ2-2; D is undetermined. Germline V lookup: CDR1 MDHEN, CDR2 SYDVKM. The CDR3 consists of 15 residues. V was trimmed by 7 bases and J by 5 bases, leaving 17 bases between them. The CDR3 coding sequence is TGTGCCAGCAAACTATCCCACGGATATACCGGGGAGCTGTTTTTT. This codes for CASKLSHGYTGELFF.

The V and J genes are TRBV2 and TRBJ2-2; weak D call: TRBD1 (5 bases). Germline V gene sequence: CDR1 SNHLY, CDR2 FYNNEI. V dropped 8 bases and J dropped 2 bases, with 12 bases sitting between them. This CDR3 region has 14 residues. CDR3 in amino acids: CASGQGPNTGELFF. The CDR3 nucleotides read TGTGCCAGCGGGCAGGGCCCAAACACCGGGGAGCTGTTTTTT.

In its sample, this clone was seen a few times. V gene TRBV19 combines with J gene TRBJ2-3; D remains ambiguous. This CDR3 is 13 amino acids long. The germline V and J ends were trimmed by 3 bases and 2 bases, with 6 bases remaining between them. Germline assignment: CDR1 LNHDA and CDR2 SQIVND (reference sequence). CDR3 bases: TGTGCCAGTAGTATTAGTATCACAGATACGCAGTATTTT. Protein sequence: CASSISITDTQYF. Full variable domain (outside the CDR3, taken from reference TRBV19 and TRBJ2-3): DGGITQSPKYLFRKEGQNVTLSCEQNLNHDAMYWYRQDPGQGLRLIYYSQIVNDFQKGDIAEGYSVSREKKESFPLTVTSAQKNPTAFYLCASSISITDTQYFGPGTRLTVL.

CDR3 DNA: TGTGCCAGCAGCTTAGCTTCCGCAGGCTTGAACACTGAAGCTTTCTTT. The encoded protein is CASSLASAGLNTEAFF. The chain combines TRBV7-9 with TRBJ1-1; unclear D gene. Germline assignment: CDR1 SEHNR and CDR2 FQNEAQ (reference sequence). This CDR3 is built from 16 residues. With 0 bases removed from V and 0 bases from J, the gap between germline ends came to 11 bases. Looking up the rest from reference TRBV7-9 and TRBJ1-1 gives the full variable domain: DTGVSQNPRHKITKRGQNVTFRCDPISEHNRLYWYRQTLGQGPEFLTYFQNEAQLEKSRLLSDRFSAERPKGSFSTLEIQRTEQGDSAMYLCASSLASAGLNTEAFFGQGTRLTVV.

The CDR3 spells CASSYRGQGDTQYF. The CDR3 DNA follows: TGTGCCAGCAGCTATAGGGGGCAGGGGGATACGCAGTATTTT. This rearrangement joins TRBV28 to TRBJ2-3, with TRBD1 matching over 7 bases. The germline gives CDR1 MDHEN, CDR2 SYDVKM. The CDR3 consists of 14 residues. V gave up 6 bases and J gave up 6 bases; unmatched junction bases: 9.

This clone was recorded only once. This chain links TRBV7-8 with TRBJ2-5, with TRBD2 matching over 7 bases. Looked up from germline, CDR1 is SGHVS and CDR2 is FQNEAQ. The CDR3 consists of 15 residues. Trimming removed 0 bases from V and 0 bases from J; junction bases left unmatched: 1. CDR3 sequence (DNA): TGTGCCAGCAGCTTAGCGGGACTATACCAAGAGACCCAGTACTTC. Translation: CASSLAGLYQETQYF.

The V and J genes are TRBV11-3 and TRBJ2-3; 8 positions match TRBD1. CDR1 and CDR2 (germline): SGHNT, YENEEA. This CDR3 region has 14 residues. V lost 5 bases, J lost 1 base, and 2 bases stayed unmatched. CDR3 nucleotide sequence: TGTGCCAGCAGCCTACAGGGGGGCACAGATACGCAGTATTTT. Its translation: CASSLQGGTDTQYF. The entire variable domain, with the rest obtained from reference TRBV11-3 and TRBJ2-3, is as follows: EAGVVQSPRYKIIEKKQPVAFWCNPISGHNTLYWYLQNLGQGPELLIRYENEEAVDDSQLPKDRFSAERLKGVDSTLKIQPAELGDSAVYLCASSLQGGTDTQYFGPGTRLTVL.

The chain recombines TRBV18 with TRBJ2-1; perhaps TRBD2 as D (5 bases). CDR1 and CDR2 (germline): KGHSH, LQKENI. This CDR3 is 15 amino acids long. V lost 3 bases and J 4 bases, leaving 13 bases between the germline ends. The CDR3 protein is CASSPPGSVYNEQFF. Here the CDR3 DNA reads TGTGCCAGCTCACCCCCGGGATCCGTTTACAATGAGCAGTTCTTC.

The V call is TRBV29-1, the J call TRBJ2-7; 12 nucleotides align to TRBD2. This CDR3 is 15 amino acids long. Germline lookup yields CDR1 SQVTM and CDR2 ANQGSEA. Trimming cost V 4 bases and J 2 bases; bases outside gene matches: 6. CDR3 in DNA: TGCAGCGTTGTGGGCCCTAGCGGGAGGGCCTACGAGCAGTACTTC. It encodes CSVVGPSGRAYEQYF.

This clone was observed once. The chain's CDR3 is CASRMEGQPEAFF. The CDR3 nucleotides are TGTGCCAGTAGGATGGAGGGACAGCCTGAAGCTTTCTTT. The chain combines TRBV19 with TRBJ1-1; 7 nucleotides line up with TRBD1. Germline V gene lookup returns CDR1 LNHDA and CDR2 SQIVND (reference sequence). This CDR3 has 13 amino acids. V lost 6 bases to trimming and J lost 6 bases; unmatched junction nucleotides: 7.

The V and J genes are TRBV12-3 or TRBV12-4 and TRBJ1-2; TRBD1 is a possible D gene (6 bases). The V end was cut by 6 bases, the J end by 4 bases, with 12 bases between. This CDR3 comprises 13 residues. The CDR3 coding sequence is TGTGCCAGCAGCCTACAGGGTAGCTATGGCTACACCTTC. Amino acid sequence: CASSLQGSYGYTF.

This chain uses TRBV19 with TRBJ1-1, with D perhaps matching TRBD1 (6 bases). The CDR3 totals 16 residues. V was trimmed by 5 bases and J by 4 bases, leaving 20 bases between them. CDR1 and CDR2 from the germline V gene are LNHDA and SQIVND (reference sequence). The CDR3 coding sequence is TGTGCCAGTAGTCCCCACCACAGGGACGTGTTCACTGAAGCTTTCTTT. Residues: CASSPHHRDVFTEAFF.

The sample holds one count of this clone. The CDR3 bases are TGTGCCATTCCCCGTGGCACCGCCGCCGGGGAGCTGTTTTTT. Translated, it gives CAIPRGTAAGELFF. The chain recombines TRBV25-1 with TRBJ2-2; no clear D gene. Trimming pared 10 bases from V and 6 bases from J, leaving 18 bases between. The CDR3 sequence is 14 residues long. CDR1 MGHDK and CDR2 SYGVNS come from the germline V gene.